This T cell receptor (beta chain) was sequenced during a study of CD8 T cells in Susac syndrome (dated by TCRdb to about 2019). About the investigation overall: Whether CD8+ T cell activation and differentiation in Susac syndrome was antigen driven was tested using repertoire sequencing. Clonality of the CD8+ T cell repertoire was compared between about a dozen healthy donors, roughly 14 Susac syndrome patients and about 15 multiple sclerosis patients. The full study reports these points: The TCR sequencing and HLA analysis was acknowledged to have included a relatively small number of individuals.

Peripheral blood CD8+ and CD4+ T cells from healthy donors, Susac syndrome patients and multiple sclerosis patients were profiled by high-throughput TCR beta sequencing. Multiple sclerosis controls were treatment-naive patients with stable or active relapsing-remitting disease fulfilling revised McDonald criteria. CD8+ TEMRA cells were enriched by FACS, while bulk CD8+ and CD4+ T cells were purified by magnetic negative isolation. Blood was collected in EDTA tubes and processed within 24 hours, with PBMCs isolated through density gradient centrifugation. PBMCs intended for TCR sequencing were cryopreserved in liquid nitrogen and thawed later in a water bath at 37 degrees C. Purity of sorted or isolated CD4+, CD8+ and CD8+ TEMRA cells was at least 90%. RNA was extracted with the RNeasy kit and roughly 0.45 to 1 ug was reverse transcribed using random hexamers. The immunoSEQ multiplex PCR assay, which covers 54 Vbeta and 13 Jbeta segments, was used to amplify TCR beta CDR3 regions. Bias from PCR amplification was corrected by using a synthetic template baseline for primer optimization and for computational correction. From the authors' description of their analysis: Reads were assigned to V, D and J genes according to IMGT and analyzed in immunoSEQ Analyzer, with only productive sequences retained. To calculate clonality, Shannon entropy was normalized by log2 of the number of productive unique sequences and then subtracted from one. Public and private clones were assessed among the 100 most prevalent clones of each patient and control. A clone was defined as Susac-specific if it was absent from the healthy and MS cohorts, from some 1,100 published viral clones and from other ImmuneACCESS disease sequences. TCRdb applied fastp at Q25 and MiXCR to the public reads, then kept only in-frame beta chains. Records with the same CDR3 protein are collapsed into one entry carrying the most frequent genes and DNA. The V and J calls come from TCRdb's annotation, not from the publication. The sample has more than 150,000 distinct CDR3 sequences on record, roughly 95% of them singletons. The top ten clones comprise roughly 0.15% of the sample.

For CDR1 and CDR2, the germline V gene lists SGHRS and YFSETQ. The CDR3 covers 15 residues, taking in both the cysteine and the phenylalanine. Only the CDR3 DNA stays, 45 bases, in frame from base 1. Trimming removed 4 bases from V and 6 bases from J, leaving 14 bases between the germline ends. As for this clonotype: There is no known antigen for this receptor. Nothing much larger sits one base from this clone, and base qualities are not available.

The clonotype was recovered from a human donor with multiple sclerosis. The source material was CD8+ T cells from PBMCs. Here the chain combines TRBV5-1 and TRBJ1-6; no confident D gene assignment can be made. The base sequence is TGCGCCAGCAGCCTCGAGGACGGATTTAATTCACCCCTCCACTTT. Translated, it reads CASSLEDGFNSPLHF.